These T cell receptor beta chains were read from a single sample in a study of blood T cells in healthy people across ages. TCRdb independently ran MiXCR on the 5' RACE reads; one entry per CDR3 protein. The sample yields roughly 800,000 distinct CDR3 sequences, approximately 25% seen once. These sequences were also reported in another study, on T cells of mothers and their children.

The sequencing sample was made of blood. Receptor source: a boy between 10 and 17 years old in good health. CDR3s include the opening cysteine and the closing phenylalanine or tryptophan. Each record gives: J gene, V gene, clone size, D gene, CDR3 DNA, CDR3 protein. D genes are given only for firm matches. The size field is filled for only some rows; it gives once, few, many or a size class.

j_call: TRBJ1-2
v_call: TRBV7-2
clone_size: few
d_call: NA
cdr3_nt: TGTGCCAGCAGCCGCCCGGGGGGGGATGGCTACACCTTC
cdr3_aa: CASSRPGGDGYTF

j_call: TRBJ1-2
v_call: TRBV7-9
clone_size: NA
d_call: NA
cdr3_nt: TGTGCCAGCAGCTTACTGCTGGACACCTATCGCTACACCTTC
cdr3_aa: CASSLLLDTYRYTF

j_call: TRBJ1-1
v_call: TRBV6-2/TRBV6-3
clone_size: NA
d_call: TRBD1
cdr3_nt: TGTGCCAGCAGTTACCGCAATTGGGACAGTGAAGCTTTCTTT
cdr3_aa: CASSYRNWDSEAFF

j_call: TRBJ2-1
v_call: TRBV5-6
clone_size: NA
d_call: NA
cdr3_nt: TGTGCCAGCAGCTTGGGGCAGCCACTCAATGAGCAGTTCTTC
cdr3_aa: CASSLGQPLNEQFF

j_call: TRBJ1-2
v_call: TRBV2
clone_size: NA
d_call: TRBD1
cdr3_nt: TGTGCCAGCATCCGGGACAGCTATGGCTACACCTTC
cdr3_aa: CASIRDSYGYTF

j_call: TRBJ1-6
v_call: TRBV2
clone_size: NA
d_call: NA
cdr3_nt: TGTGCCAGCAGAGGGACTGCCCTGAATTCACCCCTCCACTTT
cdr3_aa: CASRGTALNSPLHF

j_call: TRBJ2-7
v_call: TRBV12-3/TRBV12-4
clone_size: NA
d_call: NA
cdr3_nt: TGTGCCAGCAGTTCCGGGTCTCCTAAGCCCTACGAGCAGTACTTC
cdr3_aa: CASSSGSPKPYEQYF

j_call: TRBJ2-5
v_call: TRBV7-9
clone_size: NA
d_call: NA
cdr3_nt: TGTGCCAGCAGCCCGTACAGGGTCCAAGAGACCCAGTACTTC
cdr3_aa: CASSPYRVQETQYF

j_call: TRBJ1-2
v_call: TRBV20-1
clone_size: NA
d_call: NA
cdr3_nt: TGCAGTGCCCCGGTCAACCTCAACTATGGCTACACCTTC
cdr3_aa: CSAPVNLNYGYTF

j_call: TRBJ2-1
v_call: TRBV28
clone_size: few
d_call: TRBD2
cdr3_nt: TGTGCCAGCAGTCCGTCTAGCGGGGGAACGTACAATGAGCAGTTCTTC
cdr3_aa: CASSPSSGGTYNEQFF

j_call: TRBJ1-6
v_call: TRBV20-1
clone_size: NA
d_call: NA
cdr3_nt: TGCAGTGCTAAGTCCGCAGGGTCCCCAAATAATTCACCCCTCCACTTT
cdr3_aa: CSAKSAGSPNNSPLHF

j_call: TRBJ2-7
v_call: TRBV6-1
clone_size: NA
d_call: NA
cdr3_nt: TGTGCCAGCAGAAATCGACAGAGGTCCTACGAGCAGTACTTC
cdr3_aa: CASRNRQRSYEQYF

j_call: TRBJ2-7
v_call: TRBV20-1
clone_size: NA
d_call: TRBD2
cdr3_nt: TGCAGTGCTTACTCTAGCGGGAGGCCCTACGAGCAGTACTTC
cdr3_aa: CSAYSSGRPYEQYF

j_call: TRBJ2-7
v_call: TRBV6-5
clone_size: NA
d_call: TRBD1
cdr3_nt: TGTGCCAGCAGTTACAGGACAGGGGCACCCTACGAGCAGTACTTC
cdr3_aa: CASSYRTGAPYEQYF

j_call: TRBJ2-4
v_call: TRBV7-2
clone_size: NA
d_call: TRBD2
cdr3_nt: TGTGCCAGCAGCTTAGTTGGGGCGGGTAGCGGGAGTACAGCCAAAAACATTCAGTACTTC
cdr3_aa: CASSLVGAGSGSTAKNIQYF

j_call: TRBJ2-5
v_call: TRBV14
clone_size: once
d_call: NA
cdr3_nt: TGTGCCAGCAGCCAAGAGTGGGGGACCGCGTACTTC
cdr3_aa: CASSQEWGTAYF

j_call: TRBJ2-1
v_call: TRBV27
clone_size: NA
d_call: NA
cdr3_nt: TGTGCCAGCAGTTCAGACATACGCCCTGAGCAGTTCTTC
cdr3_aa: CASSSDIRPEQFF

j_call: TRBJ2-6
v_call: TRBV5-1
clone_size: NA
d_call: TRBD1
cdr3_nt: TGCGCCAGCAGCCCCAGAAATAGGGGGCAGGCTGGGGCCAACGTCCTGACTTTC
cdr3_aa: CASSPRNRGQAGANVLTF

j_call: TRBJ2-1
v_call: TRBV12-3/TRBV12-4
clone_size: few
d_call: TRBD2
cdr3_nt: TGTGCCAGCACGGGACTAGCGGGAGGTGGCAATGAGCAGTTCTTC
cdr3_aa: CASTGLAGGGNEQFF

j_call: TRBJ2-7
v_call: TRBV5-1
clone_size: few
d_call: NA
cdr3_nt: TGCGCCAGCAGCTTGGAAGCGTCTACCCTCGAGCAGTACTTC
cdr3_aa: CASSLEASTLEQYF

j_call: TRBJ1-4
v_call: TRBV4-3
clone_size: NA
d_call: TRBD1
cdr3_nt: TGCGCCAGCAGCCAAGGAACAGGGGGTAGTGAAAAACTGTTTTTT
cdr3_aa: CASSQGTGGSEKLFF

j_call: TRBJ2-7
v_call: TRBV12-3/TRBV12-4
clone_size: few
d_call: NA
cdr3_nt: TGTGCCAGCAGCGAAACAGGGATCGCGGGGAACGAGCAGTACTTC
cdr3_aa: CASSETGIAGNEQYF

j_call: TRBJ2-5
v_call: TRBV27
clone_size: few
d_call: TRBD2
cdr3_nt: TGTGCCAGCAGCCTCGCCGGGGGGACGGTCCAGTACTTC
cdr3_aa: CASSLAGGTVQYF

j_call: TRBJ1-5
v_call: TRBV6-6
clone_size: few
d_call: NA
cdr3_nt: TGTGCCAGCAGCCTAACGGGGGTGCGGCAGCCCCAGCATTTT
cdr3_aa: CASSLTGVRQPQHF

j_call: TRBJ2-5
v_call: TRBV4-2
clone_size: NA
d_call: TRBD2
cdr3_nt: TGTGCCAGCAGCCAACCCCCGGGACTAGCCCCAGAGACCCAGTACTTC
cdr3_aa: CASSQPPGLAPETQYF

j_call: TRBJ2-1
v_call: TRBV20-1
clone_size: NA
d_call: TRBD2
cdr3_nt: TGCAGTGCTAGTCCCCTAGCGGCAGACAATGAGCAGTTCTTC
cdr3_aa: CSASPLAADNEQFF

j_call: TRBJ2-7
v_call: TRBV7-9
clone_size: few
d_call: NA
cdr3_nt: TGTGCCAGCAGCTTAGCGGCGGTCGCCTCTATCGGGCAGTACTTC
cdr3_aa: CASSLAAVASIGQYF

j_call: TRBJ1-1
v_call: TRBV28
clone_size: NA
d_call: NA
cdr3_nt: TGTGCCAGCACCCAACCGAGGGAGAACACTGAAGCTTTCTTT
cdr3_aa: CASTQPRENTEAFF

j_call: TRBJ2-3
v_call: TRBV5-1
clone_size: few
d_call: TRBD2
cdr3_nt: TGCGCCAGCAAGGGGCTAGCGGGCATCACAGATACGCAGTATTTT
cdr3_aa: CASKGLAGITDTQYF

j_call: TRBJ1-4
v_call: TRBV5-1
clone_size: few
d_call: NA
cdr3_nt: TGCGCCAGCAACTCGGAGGGGCTAATACAACCTAATGAAAAACTGTTTTTT
cdr3_aa: CASNSEGLIQPNEKLFF

j_call: TRBJ1-2
v_call: TRBV29-1
clone_size: few
d_call: NA
cdr3_nt: TGCAGCGTTGAAGCGGCACCCCATGGCTACACCTTC
cdr3_aa: CSVEAAPHGYTF

j_call: TRBJ2-5
v_call: TRBV11-2
clone_size: few
d_call: NA
cdr3_nt: TGTGCCAGCAGCAAAATGGAGACCCAGTACTTC
cdr3_aa: CASSKMETQYF

j_call: TRBJ1-2
v_call: TRBV7-2
clone_size: few
d_call: NA
cdr3_nt: TGTGCCAGCAGCTTAAGAGGAACGGGGGGTGGGTATGGCTACACCTTC
cdr3_aa: CASSLRGTGGGYGYTF

j_call: TRBJ2-5
v_call: TRBV15
clone_size: few
d_call: TRBD1
cdr3_nt: TGTGCCACCAGCAGAGCGGGCAGGGGGCAAGAGACCCAGTACTTC
cdr3_aa: CATSRAGRGQETQYF

j_call: TRBJ2-7
v_call: TRBV10-3
clone_size: NA
d_call: TRBD2
cdr3_nt: TGTGCCATCAGACCGGCCGGACTAGCGGGACGCGAGCAGTACTTC
cdr3_aa: CAIRPAGLAGREQYF

j_call: TRBJ2-1
v_call: TRBV28
clone_size: few
d_call: NA
cdr3_nt: TGTGCCAGCAGTCCCAACTCGGGCTTCCTGACGGAGGAGCAGTTCTTC
cdr3_aa: CASSPNSGFLTEEQFF

j_call: TRBJ1-5
v_call: TRBV2
clone_size: few
d_call: NA
cdr3_nt: TGTGCCAGCAGATCACGGCGGTTGGAGCCCCAGCATTTT
cdr3_aa: CASRSRRLEPQHF

j_call: TRBJ2-5
v_call: TRBV20-1
clone_size: few
d_call: NA
cdr3_nt: TGCAGTGCTAGGGTCGTCCACCAAGAGTTCTTC
cdr3_aa: CSARVVHQEFF

j_call: TRBJ1-2
v_call: TRBV12-3/TRBV12-4
clone_size: NA
d_call: NA
cdr3_nt: TGTGCCAGCAGTTTCCGAATTTTAGTAGGTGGCTACACCTTC
cdr3_aa: CASSFRILVGGYTF

j_call: TRBJ1-5
v_call: TRBV2
clone_size: NA
d_call: NA
cdr3_nt: TGTGCCAGCAGTGGTTTGCAGATAAATCAGCCCCAGCATTTT
cdr3_aa: CASSGLQINQPQHF

j_call: TRBJ2-7
v_call: TRBV12-3/TRBV12-4
clone_size: few
d_call: NA
cdr3_nt: TGTGCCAGCAGTTTAAACCCCCTCGTGTTCGCCGAGCAGTACTTC
cdr3_aa: CASSLNPLVFAEQYF

j_call: TRBJ2-5
v_call: TRBV4-2
clone_size: many
d_call: NA
cdr3_nt: TGTGCCAGCAGCCGCTCCCCCCCAGAGACCCAGTACTTC
cdr3_aa: CASSRSPPETQYF

j_call: TRBJ2-5
v_call: TRBV12-3/TRBV12-4
clone_size: NA
d_call: NA
cdr3_nt: TGTGCCAGCAGTTTAACAGGGATTGGGGAGACCCAGTACTTC
cdr3_aa: CASSLTGIGETQYF

j_call: TRBJ2-2
v_call: TRBV29-1
clone_size: few
d_call: NA
cdr3_nt: TGCAGCGCCACGGCAGGGAACACCGGGGAGCTGTTTTTT
cdr3_aa: CSATAGNTGELFF

j_call: TRBJ2-1
v_call: TRBV4-2
clone_size: NA
d_call: NA
cdr3_nt: TGTGCCAGCAGCCAAGTCGGACCTGAGCAGTTCTTC
cdr3_aa: CASSQVGPEQFF

j_call: TRBJ2-3
v_call: TRBV7-2
clone_size: few
d_call: NA
cdr3_nt: TGTGCCAGCAGCTCCTTAGCGTACCCCACAGATACGCAGTATTTT
cdr3_aa: CASSSLAYPTDTQYF